This T cell receptor (beta chain) comes out of a study of blood T cell repertoires in COVID-19. Study-wide context: Sites in the United States, Italy and Spain provided acute and convalescent COVID-19 samples.

TCRdb's copy holds only in-frame clones and misses some; the assay was immunoSEQ multiplex PCR. The sample lists 50,000 to 65,000 clones, around 80% occurring once. CDR3 length: 13 amino acids. From germline, CDR1 is SGHTA and CDR2 FQGTGA. Trimming at V came to 4 bases and at J to 2 bases, leaving 2 bases not matched to a gene. This TCR derives from a woman in her sixties or seventies with acute or convalescent COVID-19. The chain carries TRBV7-3 and TRBJ2-7; 7 positions match TRBD2. The sequencing input was peripheral blood. As DNA, the CDR3 is TGTGCCAGCAGCTCGGGAGGTCCCTACGAGCAGTACTTC. This encodes CASSSGGPYEQYF.